Listed below are T cell receptor beta chains from one sample, sequenced in a study of graft-versus-host responses after intestinal transplantation. Their specific antigens are unknown. Measured with immunoSEQ multiplex PCR; TCRdb has only the in-frame clones, and not every one. The sample holds about 88,000 clones; roughly 93% are singletons and the top ten take over 0.15%. Specimen: unstimulated CD4+ T cells sorted from spleen or lymph node cells, collected before transplant. These receptors all stem from a human donor who was the organ donor for an intestinal transplant. The CDR3 runs from the conserved cysteine through the conserved F or W. Fields, in order: CDR3 length, D gene, V gene, clone size, J gene, CDR3 DNA, CDR3 protein. D genes are given only for firm matches. Not every row has a clone size; where given, it reads once, few, many or a size class.

len: 13; d_gene: TRBD1; v_gene: TRBV25-1; abundance: once; j_gene: TRBJ2-1; CDR3nt: TGTGCCAGCAAAAGGACAGGGAGAAATGAGCAGTTCTTC; CDR3aa: CASKRTGRNEQFF
len: 15; d_gene: NA; v_gene: TRBV30; abundance: once; j_gene: TRBJ2-2; CDR3nt: TGTGCCTGGAGCGCCCTTGGACGGAGTACCGGGGAGCTGTTTTTT; CDR3aa: CAWSALGRSTGELFF
len: 14; d_gene: NA; v_gene: TRBV6-1; abundance: NA; j_gene: TRBJ2-3; CDR3nt: TGTGCCAGCAGCATGGACAGCCGCACAGATACGCAGTTTTTT; CDR3aa: CASSMDSRTDTQFF
len: 15; d_gene: NA; v_gene: TRBV15; abundance: NA; j_gene: TRBJ1-5; CDR3nt: TGTGCCACCAGCAGAGCCGTACAGTGGGATCAGCCCCAGCATTTT; CDR3aa: CATSRAVQWDQPQHF
len: 16; d_gene: NA; v_gene: TRBV10-1; abundance: NA; j_gene: TRBJ2-3; CDR3nt: TGCGCCAGCAGTGACAGGAGTATAGGTGGCACAGATACGCAGTATTTT; CDR3aa: CASSDRSIGGTDTQYF
len: 15; d_gene: NA; v_gene: TRBV5-1; abundance: NA; j_gene: TRBJ2-3; CDR3nt: TGCGCCAGCAGCGAGGGGAGAACGGGCACAGATACGCAGTATTTT; CDR3aa: CASSEGRTGTDTQYF
len: 13; d_gene: NA; v_gene: TRBV7-3; abundance: NA; j_gene: TRBJ1-2; CDR3nt: TGTGCCAGCAGCCCCGGGAGGGAACGCGGCTACACCTTC; CDR3aa: CASSPGRERGYTF
len: 16; d_gene: TRBD1; v_gene: TRBV5-5; abundance: NA; j_gene: TRBJ2-7; CDR3nt: TGTGCCAGCAGCTTGGGGCCGGGACAGGGGGCAGAAGAGCAGTACTTC; CDR3aa: CASSLGPGQGAEEQYF
len: 14; d_gene: NA; v_gene: TRBV2; abundance: NA; j_gene: TRBJ1-2; CDR3nt: TGTGCCAGCAGAATTACAGGGTCCATCCATGGCTACACCTTC; CDR3aa: CASRITGSIHGYTF
len: 18; d_gene: TRBD1; v_gene: TRBV5-1; abundance: NA; j_gene: TRBJ1-6; CDR3nt: TGCGCCAGCAGCCCGACAGGGAACGTCCTCTCCTATAATTCACCCCTCCACTTT; CDR3aa: CASSPTGNVLSYNSPLHF
len: 14; d_gene: TRBD1; v_gene: TRBV4-2; abundance: NA; j_gene: TRBJ1-1; CDR3nt: TGTGCCAGCAGCCAAAACAGGGGACCCACTGAAGCTTTCTTT; CDR3aa: CASSQNRGPTEAFF
len: 14; d_gene: NA; v_gene: TRBV28; abundance: NA; j_gene: TRBJ2-7; CDR3nt: TGTGCCAGCACCCCCCCAGGAGGGGCCTACGAGCAGTACTTC; CDR3aa: CASTPPGGAYEQYF
len: 17; d_gene: NA; v_gene: TRBV21-1; abundance: NA; j_gene: TRBJ2-7; CDR3nt: TGTGCCAGCAGCACTCTTAACTGGGACAGTACGGTCTACGAGCAGTACTTC; CDR3aa: CASSTLNWDSTVYEQYF
len: 16; d_gene: TRBD1; v_gene: TRBV27; abundance: NA; j_gene: TRBJ1-1; CDR3nt: TGTGCCAGCATCCTTAGGATGGGACAGGGGAGGACTGAAGCTTTCTTT; CDR3aa: CASILRMGQGRTEAFF
len: 13; d_gene: NA; v_gene: TRBV5-4; abundance: NA; j_gene: TRBJ1-1; CDR3nt: TGTGCCAGCAGCTTGGATAGTCCGGGAACAGCTTTCTTT; CDR3aa: CASSLDSPGTAFF
len: 14; d_gene: NA; v_gene: TRBV27; abundance: NA; j_gene: TRBJ2-2; CDR3nt: TGTGCCAGCAGTTTTGAGAGGAGGGACGGGGAGCTGTTTTTT; CDR3aa: CASSFERRDGELFF
len: 16; d_gene: NA; v_gene: TRBV7-3; abundance: NA; j_gene: TRBJ2-3; CDR3nt: TGTGCCAGCAGCTTAAACTCCCCCGGGACATCAGATACGCAGTATTTT; CDR3aa: CASSLNSPGTSDTQYF
len: 18; d_gene: TRBD1; v_gene: TRBV11-2; abundance: once; j_gene: TRBJ1-6; CDR3nt: TGTGCCAGCAGCGCCAGACAGGGGGCCAGCTCCTATAATTCACCCCTCCACTTT; CDR3aa: CASSARQGASSYNSPLHF
len: 13; d_gene: NA; v_gene: TRBV6-1; abundance: NA; j_gene: TRBJ1-1; CDR3nt: TGTGCCAGCAGTGAAGCGAAGAACACTGAAGCTTTCTTT; CDR3aa: CASSEAKNTEAFF
len: 15; d_gene: TRBD1; v_gene: TRBV6-5; abundance: NA; j_gene: TRBJ1-1; CDR3nt: TGTGCCAGCAGTGTTCCGGGACAGGGGGCCACTGAAGCTTTCTTT; CDR3aa: CASSVPGQGATEAFF
len: 15; d_gene: TRBD1; v_gene: TRBV4-3; abundance: NA; j_gene: TRBJ2-3; CDR3nt: TGCGCCAGCAGCCAACGGGACAGGGGGAAAGATACGCAGTATTTT; CDR3aa: CASSQRDRGKDTQYF
len: 14; d_gene: NA; v_gene: TRBV9; abundance: NA; j_gene: TRBJ2-5; CDR3nt: TGTGCCAGCAGCGTATTAAGTGGGGGAGAGACCCAGTACTTC; CDR3aa: CASSVLSGGETQYF
len: 12; d_gene: NA; v_gene: TRBV5-5; abundance: NA; j_gene: TRBJ1-2; CDR3nt: TGTGCCAGCAGCCCGGTCGAGGACGGCTACACCTTC; CDR3aa: CASSPVEDGYTF
len: 17; d_gene: NA; v_gene: TRBV28; abundance: NA; j_gene: TRBJ1-2; CDR3nt: TGTGCCAGCAGTACCGGCGGAGGGGGACCCCTTCGGTATGGCTACACCTTC; CDR3aa: CASSTGGGGPLRYGYTF
len: 13; d_gene: NA; v_gene: TRBV7-2; abundance: NA; j_gene: TRBJ2-1; CDR3nt: TGTGCCAGCAGCTTAGCGAGGGACAATGAGCAGTTCTTC; CDR3aa: CASSLARDNEQFF
len: 15; d_gene: TRBD2; v_gene: TRBV4-2; abundance: NA; j_gene: TRBJ2-1; CDR3nt: TGTGCCAGCAGCTCTCCGACTAGCGGGATTCCTGAGCAGTTCTTC; CDR3aa: CASSSPTSGIPEQFF
len: 16; d_gene: TRBD1; v_gene: TRBV5-1; abundance: NA; j_gene: TRBJ2-2; CDR3nt: TGCGCCAGCAGCACACGGACAGGGCCGAACACCGGGGAGCTGTTTTTT; CDR3aa: CASSTRTGPNTGELFF
len: 16; d_gene: TRBD2; v_gene: TRBV27; abundance: NA; j_gene: TRBJ2-7; CDR3nt: TGTGCCAGCAGTTTATCGCTACTAGCGGGCACCTACGAGCAGTACTTC; CDR3aa: CASSLSLLAGTYEQYF
len: 16; d_gene: TRBD1; v_gene: TRBV5-1; abundance: once; j_gene: TRBJ1-1; CDR3nt: TGCGCCAGCAGCTTGTTAAGTAGGGGGCAGAACACTGAAGCTTTCTTT; CDR3aa: CASSLLSRGQNTEAFF
len: 15; d_gene: TRBD1; v_gene: TRBV7-3; abundance: NA; j_gene: TRBJ2-7; CDR3nt: TGTGCCAGCAGCTTAAGACAGGGGACCCCCTACGAGCAGTACTTC; CDR3aa: CASSLRQGTPYEQYF
len: 14; d_gene: NA; v_gene: TRBV18; abundance: NA; j_gene: TRBJ2-7; CDR3nt: TGTGCCAGCTCACCACCGTGGGTCCCCTACGAGCAGTACTTC; CDR3aa: CASSPPWVPYEQYF
len: 14; d_gene: TRBD1; v_gene: TRBV5-1; abundance: once; j_gene: TRBJ1-4; CDR3nt: TGCGCCAGCAGCTTGACAGGGGCAAATGAAAAACTGTTTTTT; CDR3aa: CASSLTGANEKLFF
len: 14; d_gene: NA; v_gene: TRBV2; abundance: NA; j_gene: TRBJ2-5; CDR3nt: TGTGCCAGCAGGGCGGGGACAAACCAAGAGACCCAGTACTTC; CDR3aa: CASRAGTNQETQYF
len: 13; d_gene: NA; v_gene: TRBV4-2; abundance: NA; j_gene: TRBJ2-3; CDR3nt: TGTGCCAGCAGCAGAGTGACCACAGATACGCAGTATTTT; CDR3aa: CASSRVTTDTQYF
len: 15; d_gene: NA; v_gene: TRBV6-5; abundance: NA; j_gene: TRBJ2-5; CDR3nt: TGTGCCAGCAGTTACTGGTCAGGGGGGCAAGAGACCCAGTACTTC; CDR3aa: CASSYWSGGQETQYF
len: 14; d_gene: TRBD1; v_gene: TRBV28; abundance: NA; j_gene: TRBJ1-1; CDR3nt: TGTGCCAGCATGCTAACAGGGGGGAACACTGAAGCTTTCTTT; CDR3aa: CASMLTGGNTEAFF
len: 14; d_gene: NA; v_gene: TRBV7-9; abundance: NA; j_gene: TRBJ2-5; CDR3nt: TGTGCCAGCAGCTTAGTGTCCAGGGAAGAGACCCAGTACTTC; CDR3aa: CASSLVSREETQYF
len: 14; d_gene: NA; v_gene: TRBV28; abundance: NA; j_gene: TRBJ2-1; CDR3nt: TGTGCCAGCGGGGACAAGCGGACCAAAAATGAGCAGTTCTTC; CDR3aa: CASGDKRTKNEQFF
len: 15; d_gene: NA; v_gene: TRBV2; abundance: NA; j_gene: TRBJ2-1; CDR3nt: TGTGCCAGCAGTCTCGACAGGGCCGGCGGGGATGAGCAGTTCTTC; CDR3aa: CASSLDRAGGDEQFF
len: 15; d_gene: NA; v_gene: TRBV15; abundance: NA; j_gene: TRBJ2-7; CDR3nt: TGTGCCACCAGCAGAGACTCAGCCGGGAGCTACGAGCAGTACTTC; CDR3aa: CATSRDSAGSYEQYF
len: 17; d_gene: NA; v_gene: TRBV15; abundance: NA; j_gene: TRBJ1-3; CDR3nt: TGTGCCACCAGCAGGGGGCCCGGGACAAGCTCTGGAAACACCATATATTTT; CDR3aa: CATSRGPGTSSGNTIYF
len: 14; d_gene: NA; v_gene: TRBV14; abundance: NA; j_gene: TRBJ2-4; CDR3nt: TGTGCCAGCAGCCAGGACTACCGGACAGGATTTCAGTACTTC; CDR3aa: CASSQDYRTGFQYF
len: 13; d_gene: NA; v_gene: TRBV10-3; abundance: NA; j_gene: TRBJ1-1; CDR3nt: TGTGCCATCAGTGGCGCAGGGAACACTGAAGCTTTCTTT; CDR3aa: CAISGAGNTEAFF
len: 14; d_gene: TRBD2; v_gene: TRBV2; abundance: NA; j_gene: TRBJ2-5; CDR3nt: TGTGCCAGCAGTGATCGGGGGGGAGGAGAGACCCAGTACTTC; CDR3aa: CASSDRGGGETQYF
len: 15; d_gene: NA; v_gene: TRBV6-5; abundance: NA; j_gene: TRBJ2-4; CDR3nt: TGTGCCAGCAGTGGAATGGTCCTAGCCAAAAACATTCAGTACTTC; CDR3aa: CASSGMVLAKNIQYF
len: 15; d_gene: NA; v_gene: TRBV19; abundance: NA; j_gene: TRBJ2-7; CDR3nt: TGTGCCAGTAGTACGGAACTCGGGTTTTCCTACGAGCAGTACTTC; CDR3aa: CASSTELGFSYEQYF
len: 15; d_gene: NA; v_gene: TRBV2; abundance: few; j_gene: TRBJ2-3; CDR3nt: TGTGCCAGCAGTGATGGGGGAGAGGGCACAGATACGCAGTATTTT; CDR3aa: CASSDGGEGTDTQYF
len: 14; d_gene: NA; v_gene: TRBV5-6; abundance: NA; j_gene: TRBJ2-7; CDR3nt: TGTGCCAGCAGGGCGAGGAAGGGGGCCTACGAGCAGTACTTC; CDR3aa: CASRARKGAYEQYF
len: 13; d_gene: TRBD2; v_gene: TRBV19; abundance: NA; j_gene: TRBJ2-7; CDR3nt: TGTGCCAGTAGTCGGGAGGTCCCCTACGAGCAGTACTTC; CDR3aa: CASSREVPYEQYF